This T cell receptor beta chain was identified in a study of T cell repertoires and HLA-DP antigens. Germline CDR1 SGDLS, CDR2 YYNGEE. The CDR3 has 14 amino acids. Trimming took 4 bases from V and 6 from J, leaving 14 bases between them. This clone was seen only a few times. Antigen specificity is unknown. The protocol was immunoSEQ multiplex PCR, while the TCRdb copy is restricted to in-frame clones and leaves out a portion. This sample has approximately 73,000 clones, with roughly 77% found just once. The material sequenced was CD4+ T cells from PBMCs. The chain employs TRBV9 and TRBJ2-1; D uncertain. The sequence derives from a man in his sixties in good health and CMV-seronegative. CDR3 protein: CASSPQALSNEQFF. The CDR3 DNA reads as TGTGCCAGCAGCCCCCAGGCCCTGTCCAATGAGCAGTTCTTC.